Below, 5 T cell receptor delta chains from the same sample are listed, as sequenced in a study of γδ T cells in repeated Plasmodium falciparum infection. TCRdb reanalysed the multiplex PCR reads with CATT. The table shows 70,000 to 95,000 delta-chain clones, with under 1.5% occurring only once. Bulk repertoires came from Vgamma9/Vdelta2+ or Vdelta2-negative gammadelta T cells flow-sorted from PBMC. The sequencing input was gamma-delta T cells from blood. These receptors were obtained from a pool of human donors (malaria-infected and uninfected, not separated).

A few counts support this clone. The protein given by TCRdb reflects a much larger clone and differs at residue 7 from this DNA's translation, likely from a read error; the protein shown is the DNA's translation. This chain uses TRDV3 with TRDJ2, with 8 nucleotides matching TRDD3. V was clipped by 3 bases and J by 2 bases; unmatched bases: 20. The CDR3 covers 19 residues. Germline assignment: CDR1 TVYSNPD and CDR2 GDNSRS (reference sequence). CDR3 in DNA: TGTGCCTTCCTAGGCCTTTCTACGTCTTGGGGGATCTTGACAGCACAACTCTTCTTT. Its protein product is CAFLGLSTSWGILTAQLFF.

This clone was observed a few times. The protein recorded in TCRdb matches a much larger clone and deviates from this DNA's translation at residue 5, suggesting a read error; the protein here is obtained by translating the DNA. The chain uses TRDV3 and TRDJ1; D not resolved. The J gene, not given by TCRdb, was assigned here from a germline match of the nucleotide sequence. The CDR3 totals 14 residues. From germline, CDR1 is TVYSNPD and CDR2 GDNSRS (reference sequence). V was cut by 4 bases and J by 0 bases, with 15 bases left in between. In DNA form, the CDR3 reads TGTGCCTCCGTTAGGGTGAGCAACACCGATAAACTCATCTTT. It is translated as CASVRVSNTDKLIF.

This clone was found many times. A far larger clone is off by one base, so a read error is likely. Other DNA sequences from this sample encode an identical CDR3 as well. The V gene is TRDV1, the J gene TRDJ1, with D perhaps given as TRDD1 or TRDD3 (5 bases each). Per germline, CDR1 TSWWSYY and CDR2 QGS. The CDR3 consists of 16 residues. As DNA, the CDR3 is TGCGCTCTTGGGGAAATGCCCATCCTGTACACCGATAAACTCATCTTT. Its protein is CALGEMPILYTDKLIF.

Turning to this clone: This probably arose from a read error, given a far larger clone one base away. Different DNA sequences within this sample yield the same CDR3. The rearrangement uses TRDV1 and TRDJ1; a weak D match, TRDD3 (5 bases). No J segment appears in TCRdb, so it was assigned here by matching the sequence to germline. CDR3 length equals 14 residues. The ends were cut back, 3 bases at V and 8 bases at J, with 16 bases in the middle. The V gene's germline CDR1 is TSWWSYY and CDR2 QGS. The CDR3 nucleotides are TGTGCTCTTGGGGAGGATAGAGGGGACGACAAACTCATCTTT. Protein sequence: CALGEDRGDDKLIF.

This clone has a handful of counts. A far larger clone is a single base away, which makes a read error likely. Within the sample, other DNA sequences also encode this same CDR3. The chain combines TRDV2 with TRDJ1; 12 bases map to TRDD3. The J gene was not available in TCRdb and was assigned here by matching the DNA to germline segments. V was pared by 3 bases and J by 8 bases, with 12 bases of the junction left unmatched. The CDR3 consists of 16 residues. Per the germline V gene, CDR1 is GEAIGNYY and CDR2 is EKD. CDR3 protein: CACDPWTTGGYNKLIF. The CDR3 coding sequence is TGTGCCTGTGACCCATGGACTACTGGGGGATACAACAAACTCATCTTT.